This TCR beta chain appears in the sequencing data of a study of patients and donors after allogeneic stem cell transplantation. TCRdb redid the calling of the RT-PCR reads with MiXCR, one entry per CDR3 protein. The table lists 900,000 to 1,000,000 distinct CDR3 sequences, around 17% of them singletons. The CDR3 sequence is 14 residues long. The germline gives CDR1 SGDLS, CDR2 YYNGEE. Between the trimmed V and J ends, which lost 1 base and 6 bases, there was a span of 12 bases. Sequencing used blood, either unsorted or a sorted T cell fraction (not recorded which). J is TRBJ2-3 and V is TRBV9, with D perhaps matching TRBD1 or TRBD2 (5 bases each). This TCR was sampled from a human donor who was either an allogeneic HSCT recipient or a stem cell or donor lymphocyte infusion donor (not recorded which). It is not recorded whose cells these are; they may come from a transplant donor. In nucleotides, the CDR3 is TGTGCCAGCAGCGTAACCGAATGGGGGGATACGCAGTATTTT. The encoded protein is CASSVTEWGDTQYF. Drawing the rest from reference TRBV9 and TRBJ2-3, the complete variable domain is DSGVTQTPKHLITATGQRVTLRCSPRSGDLSVYWYQQSLDQGLQFLIQYYNGEERAKGNILERFSAQQFPDLHSELNLSSLELGDSALYFCASSVTEWGDTQYFGPGTRLTVL.